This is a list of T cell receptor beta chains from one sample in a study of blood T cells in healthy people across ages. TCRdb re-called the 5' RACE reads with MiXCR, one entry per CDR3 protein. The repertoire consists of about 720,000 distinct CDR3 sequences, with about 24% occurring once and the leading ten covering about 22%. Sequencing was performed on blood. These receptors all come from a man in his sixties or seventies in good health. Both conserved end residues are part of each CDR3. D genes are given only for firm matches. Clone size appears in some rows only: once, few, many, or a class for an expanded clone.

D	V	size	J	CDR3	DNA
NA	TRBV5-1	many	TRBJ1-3	CASSGTGRNTIYF	TGCGCCAGCAGCGGAACAGGGAGAAACACCATATATTTT
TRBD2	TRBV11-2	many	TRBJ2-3	CASSLSRGITDTQYF	TGTGCCAGCAGCTTATCGCGGGGGATCACAGATACGCAGTATTTT
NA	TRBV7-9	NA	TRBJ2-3	CASSKVSTDTQYF	TGTGCCAGCAGTAAAGTTTCCACAGATACGCAGTATTTT
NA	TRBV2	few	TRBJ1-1	CASVVVTEAFF	TGTGCCAGCGTGGTAGTCACGGAAGCTTTCTTT
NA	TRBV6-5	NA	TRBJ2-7	CASTLSQRAEQYF	TGTGCCAGCACCCTCTCCCAACGGGCGGAGCAGTACTTC
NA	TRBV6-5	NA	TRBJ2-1	CASSYRNLASSYNEQFF	TGTGCCAGCAGTTACCGGAACCTGGCTAGCTCCTACAATGAGCAGTTCTTC
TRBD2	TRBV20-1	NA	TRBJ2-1	CSAGGVPYNEQFF	TGCAGTGCTGGGGGGGTCCCTTACAATGAGCAGTTCTTC
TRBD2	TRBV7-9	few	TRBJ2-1	CASSSTSGRANNEQFF	TGTGCCAGCAGCTCCACTAGCGGGAGGGCGAACAATGAGCAGTTCTTC
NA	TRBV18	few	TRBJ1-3	CASSPPAGNTIYF	TGTGCCAGCTCACCGCCGGCTGGAAACACCATATATTTT
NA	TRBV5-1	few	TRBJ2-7	CASSFWAQSSYEQYF	TGCGCCAGCAGCTTCTGGGCTCAGAGCTCCTACGAGCAGTACTTC
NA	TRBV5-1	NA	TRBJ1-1	CASSGRQVGGNTEAFF	TGCGCCAGCAGCGGGCGACAGGTTGGTGGGAACACTGAAGCTTTCTTT
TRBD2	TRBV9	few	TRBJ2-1	CASSVEIGRWGNEQFF	TGTGCCAGCAGCGTAGAGATCGGGAGGTGGGGCAATGAGCAGTTCTTC
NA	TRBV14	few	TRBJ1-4	CASSQAEGFGYNEKLFF	TGTGCCAGCAGCCAAGCGGAGGGGTTTGGGTATAACGAAAAACTGTTTTTT
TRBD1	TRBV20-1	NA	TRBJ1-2	CSAGGQSYDYTF	TGCTCTGCGGGGGGACAGAGCTATGACTACACCTTC
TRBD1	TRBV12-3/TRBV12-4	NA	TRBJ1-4	CASSLSGGINEKLFF	TGTGCCAGCAGTTTATCAGGGGGCATAAATGAAAAACTGTTTTTT
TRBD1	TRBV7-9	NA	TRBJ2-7	CASSLGQGVDEQYF	TGTGCCAGCAGCTTGGGACAGGGGGTCGACGAGCAGTACTTC
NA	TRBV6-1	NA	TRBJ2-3	CASKRVQISTDTQYF	TGTGCCAGCAAGCGAGTACAAATCAGCACAGATACGCAGTATTTT
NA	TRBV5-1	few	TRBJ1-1	CASSLVGLGGNTGAFF	TGCGCCAGCAGCTTGGTGGGGCTCGGGGGGAACACTGGAGCTTTCTTT
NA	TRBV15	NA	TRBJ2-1	CATSRALVGDEQFF	TGTGCCACCAGCAGAGCCTTAGTGGGCGATGAGCAGTTCTTC
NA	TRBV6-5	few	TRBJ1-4	CASSYSTTGHGANEKLFF	TGTGCCAGCAGTTACTCGACCACTGGGCATGGGGCTAATGAAAAACTGTTTTTT
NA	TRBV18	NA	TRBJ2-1	CASSPVLLYNEQFF	TGTGCCAGCTCACCAGTCCTCCTATACAATGAGCAGTTCTTC
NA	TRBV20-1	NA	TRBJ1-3	CSELQGMFGNTIYF	TGCAGCGAGCTACAGGGAATGTTTGGAAACACCATATATTTT
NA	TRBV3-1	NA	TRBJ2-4	CASSQEGLFQYF	TGTGCCAGCAGCCAAGAAGGGCTGTTTCAGTACTTC
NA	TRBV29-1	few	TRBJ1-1	CSVERYQGMNTEAFF	TGCAGCGTTGAACGGTACCAGGGAATGAACACTGAAGCTTTCTTT
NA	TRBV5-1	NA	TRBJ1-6	CASTREYNSPLHF	TGCGCCAGCACCAGGGAGTATAATTCACCCCTCCACTTT
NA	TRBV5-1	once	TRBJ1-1	CASSLGHMRGNTEAFF	TGCGCCAGCAGCTTGGGACACATGAGGGGGAACACTGAAGCTTTCTTT
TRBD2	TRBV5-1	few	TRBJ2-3	CASSFYLASGSTDTQYF	TGCGCCAGCAGCTTTTACCTGGCTAGCGGTAGCACAGATACGCAGTATTTT
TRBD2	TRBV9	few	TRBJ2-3	CASSALAGGTTDTQYF	TGTGCCAGCAGCGCCTTAGCGGGGGGGACCACAGATACGCAGTATTTT
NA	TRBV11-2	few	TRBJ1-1	CASSRMGGIRMNTEAFF	TGTGCCAGCAGCCGTATGGGGGGGATTCGAATGAACACTGAAGCTTTCTTT
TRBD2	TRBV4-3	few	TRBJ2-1	CASSQDGGLAGSDEQFF	TGCGCCAGCAGCCAAGATGGGGGACTAGCGGGAAGTGATGAGCAGTTCTTC
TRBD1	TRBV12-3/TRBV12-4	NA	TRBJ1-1	CASKRQGLENTEAFF	TGTGCCAGCAAGAGACAGGGGCTCGAGAACACTGAAGCTTTCTTT
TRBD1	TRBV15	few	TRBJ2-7	CATRDRANEQYF	TGTGCCACCAGGGACAGGGCCAACGAGCAGTACTTC
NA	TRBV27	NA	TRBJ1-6	CASSFGQHNSPLHF	TGTGCCAGCAGTTTCGGACAGCATAATTCACCCCTCCACTTT
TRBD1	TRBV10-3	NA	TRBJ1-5	CAISETGAGQPQHF	TGTGCCATCAGTGAGACAGGGGCAGGGCAGCCCCAGCATTTT
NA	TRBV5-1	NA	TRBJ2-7	CASSSLTGTTYEQYF	TGCGCCAGCAGCTCGCTGACAGGAACTACCTACGAGCAGTACTTC
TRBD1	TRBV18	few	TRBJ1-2	CASSPLEGARGYTF	TGTGCCAGCTCACCACTCGAGGGGGCGAGGGGCTACACCTTC
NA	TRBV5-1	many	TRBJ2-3	CASSPSDLTDTQYF	TGCGCCAGCAGCCCAAGCGACCTCACAGATACGCAGTATTTT